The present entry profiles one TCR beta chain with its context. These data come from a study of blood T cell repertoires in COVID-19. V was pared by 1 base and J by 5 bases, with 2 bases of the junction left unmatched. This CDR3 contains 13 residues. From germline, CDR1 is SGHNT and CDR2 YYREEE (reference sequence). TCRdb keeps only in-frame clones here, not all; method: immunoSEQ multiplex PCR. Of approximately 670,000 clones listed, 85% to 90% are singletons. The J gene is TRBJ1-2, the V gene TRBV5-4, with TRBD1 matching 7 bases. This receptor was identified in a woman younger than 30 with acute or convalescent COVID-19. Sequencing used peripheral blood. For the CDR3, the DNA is TGTGCCAGCAGCTTGACAGGGGAGTATGGCTACACCTTC. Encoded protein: CASSLTGEYGYTF.